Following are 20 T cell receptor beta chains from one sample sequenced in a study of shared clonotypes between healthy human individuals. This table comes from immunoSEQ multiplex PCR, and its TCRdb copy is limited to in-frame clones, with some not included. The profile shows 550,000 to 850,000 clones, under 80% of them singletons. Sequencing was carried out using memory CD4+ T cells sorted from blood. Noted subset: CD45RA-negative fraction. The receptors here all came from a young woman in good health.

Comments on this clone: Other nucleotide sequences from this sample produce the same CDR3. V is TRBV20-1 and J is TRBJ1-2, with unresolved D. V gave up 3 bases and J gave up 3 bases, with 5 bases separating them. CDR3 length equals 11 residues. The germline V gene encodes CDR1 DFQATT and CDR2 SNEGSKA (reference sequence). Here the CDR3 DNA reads TGCAGTGCTAGGACGGACTATGGCTACACCTTC. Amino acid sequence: CSARTDYGYTF.

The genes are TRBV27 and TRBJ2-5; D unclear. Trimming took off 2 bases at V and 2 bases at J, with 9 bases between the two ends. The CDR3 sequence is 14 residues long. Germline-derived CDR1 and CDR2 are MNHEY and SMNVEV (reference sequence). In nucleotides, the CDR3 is TGTGCCAGCAGTTTAATAAGCCAGCAAGAGACCCAGTACTTC. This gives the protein CASSLISQQETQYF.

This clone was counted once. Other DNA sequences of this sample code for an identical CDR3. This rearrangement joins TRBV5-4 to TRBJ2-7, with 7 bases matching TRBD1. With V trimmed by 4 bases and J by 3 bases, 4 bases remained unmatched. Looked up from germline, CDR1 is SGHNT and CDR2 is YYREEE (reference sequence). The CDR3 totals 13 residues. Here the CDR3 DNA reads TGTGCCAGCAGCCCGGCAGGGGGCTACGAGCAGTACTTC. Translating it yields CASSPAGGYEQYF.

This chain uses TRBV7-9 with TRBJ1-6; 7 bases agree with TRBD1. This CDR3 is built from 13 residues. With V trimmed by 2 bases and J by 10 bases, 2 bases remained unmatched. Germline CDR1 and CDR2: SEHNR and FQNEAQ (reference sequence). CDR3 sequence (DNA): TGTGCCAGCAGCTTAACAGGGGACTCACCCCTCCACTTT. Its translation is CASSLTGDSPLHF.

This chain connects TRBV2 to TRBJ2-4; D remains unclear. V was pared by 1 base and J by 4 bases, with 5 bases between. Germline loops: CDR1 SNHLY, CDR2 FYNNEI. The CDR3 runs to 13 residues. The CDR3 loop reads CASSEGLKNIQYF. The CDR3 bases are TGTGCCAGCAGTGAAGGGTTAAAAAACATTCAGTACTTC.

The CDR3 coding sequence is TGCGCCAGCAGCCCAACGTCGGGGCAGGGAATTGAAAAACTGTTTTTT. Amino acid sequence: CASSPTSGQGIEKLFF. The chain has TRBV4-1 and TRBJ1-4, with a weak D call TRBD1 (5 bases). The CDR3 is made up of 16 amino acids. Germline V CDR1 and CDR2: MGHRA, YSYEKL. The V end lost 4 bases, the J end lost 7 bases, and 19 bases lay between the germline ends.

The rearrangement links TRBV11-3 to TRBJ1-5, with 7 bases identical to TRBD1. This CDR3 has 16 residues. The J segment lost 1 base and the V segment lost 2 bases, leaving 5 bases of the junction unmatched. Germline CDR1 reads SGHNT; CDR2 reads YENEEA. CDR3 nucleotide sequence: TGTGCCAGCAGCTTATACAGGGGAAGGAGCAATCAGCCCCAGCATTTT. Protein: CASSLYRGRSNQPQHF. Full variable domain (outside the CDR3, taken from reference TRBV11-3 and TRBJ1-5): EAGVVQSPRYKIIEKKQPVAFWCNPISGHNTLYWYLQNLGQGPELLIRYENEEAVDDSQLPKDRFSAERLKGVDSTLKIQPAELGDSAVYLCASSLYRGRSNQPQHFGDGTRLSIL.

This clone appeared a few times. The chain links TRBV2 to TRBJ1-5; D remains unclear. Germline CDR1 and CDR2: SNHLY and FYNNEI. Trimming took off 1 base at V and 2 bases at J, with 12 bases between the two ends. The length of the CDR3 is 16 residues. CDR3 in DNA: TGTGCCAGCAGTGAAGGGCCTATTAGGGGCAATCAGCCCCAGCATTTT. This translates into CASSEGPIRGNQPQHF.

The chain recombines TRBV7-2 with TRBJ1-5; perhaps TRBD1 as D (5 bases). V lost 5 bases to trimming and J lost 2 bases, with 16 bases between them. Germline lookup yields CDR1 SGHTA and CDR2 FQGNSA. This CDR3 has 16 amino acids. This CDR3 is CASSQTALTGNQPQHF. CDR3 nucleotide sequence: TGTGCCAGCAGCCAAACGGCCCTGACAGGCAATCAGCCCCAGCATTTT.

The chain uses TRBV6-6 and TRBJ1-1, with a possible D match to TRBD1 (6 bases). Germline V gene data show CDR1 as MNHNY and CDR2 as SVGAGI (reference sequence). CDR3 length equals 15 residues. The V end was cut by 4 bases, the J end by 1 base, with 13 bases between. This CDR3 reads CASSSPLGANTEAFF. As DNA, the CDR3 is TGTGCCAGCAGTTCGCCGTTGGGGGCGAACACTGAAGCTTTCTTT.

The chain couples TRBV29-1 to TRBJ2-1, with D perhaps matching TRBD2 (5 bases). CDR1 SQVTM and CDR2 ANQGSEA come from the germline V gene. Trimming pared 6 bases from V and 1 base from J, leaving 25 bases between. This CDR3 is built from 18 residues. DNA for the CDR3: TGCAGCGTGGCGAACTTCCCGGGAAAGGGTACGTCCTACAATGAGCAGTTCTTC. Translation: CSVANFPGKGTSYNEQFF.

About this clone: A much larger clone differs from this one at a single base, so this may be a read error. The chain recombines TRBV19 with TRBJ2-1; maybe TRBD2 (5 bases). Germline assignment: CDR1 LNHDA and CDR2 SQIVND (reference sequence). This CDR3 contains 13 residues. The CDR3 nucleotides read TGTGCCAGTAGTATTTACGACTACAATGGGCAGTTCTTC. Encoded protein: CASSIYDYNGQFF.

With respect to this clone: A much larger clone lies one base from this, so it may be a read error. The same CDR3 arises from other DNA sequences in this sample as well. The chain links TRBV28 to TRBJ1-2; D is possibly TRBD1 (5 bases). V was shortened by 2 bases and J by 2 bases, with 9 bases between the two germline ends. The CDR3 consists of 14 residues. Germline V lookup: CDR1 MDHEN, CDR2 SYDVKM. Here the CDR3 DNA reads TGTGCCAGCAGTTTACAGGCAGGGAACTATGGCTACACCTTC. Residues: CASSLQAGNYGYTF.

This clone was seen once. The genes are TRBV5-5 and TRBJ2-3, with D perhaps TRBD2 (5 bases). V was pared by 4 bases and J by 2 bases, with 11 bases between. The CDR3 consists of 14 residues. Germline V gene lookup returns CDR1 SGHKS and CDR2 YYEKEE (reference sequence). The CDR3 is CASSLTSFTDTQYF. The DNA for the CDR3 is TGTGCCAGCAGCCTCACTAGTTTCACAGATACGCAGTATTTT.

This CDR3 is CASRAPGGSAFF. The CDR3 bases are TGTGCCAGCAGGGCTCCGGGCGGTTCGGCTTTCTTT. This rearrangement joins TRBV28 to TRBJ1-1; D remains unclear. From germline, CDR1 is MDHEN and CDR2 SYDVKM. The CDR3 contains 12 residues. V lost 6 bases and J lost 11, with 16 bases in between.

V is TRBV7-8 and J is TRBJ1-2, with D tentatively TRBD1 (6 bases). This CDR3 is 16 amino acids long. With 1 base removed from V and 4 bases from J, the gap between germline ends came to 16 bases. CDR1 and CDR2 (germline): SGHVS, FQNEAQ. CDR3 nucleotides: TGTGCCAGCAGCTTAGTGGGCGGGCGGGGGCTCTATGGCTACACCTTC. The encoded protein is CASSLVGGRGLYGYTF.

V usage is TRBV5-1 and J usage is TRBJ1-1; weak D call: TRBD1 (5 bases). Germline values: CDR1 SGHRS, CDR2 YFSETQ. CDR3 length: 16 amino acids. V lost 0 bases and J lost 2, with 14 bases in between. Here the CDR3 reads CASSLVGTAANTEAFF. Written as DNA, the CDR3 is TGCGCCAGCAGCTTGGTGGGGACCGCGGCAAACACTGAAGCTTTCTTT.

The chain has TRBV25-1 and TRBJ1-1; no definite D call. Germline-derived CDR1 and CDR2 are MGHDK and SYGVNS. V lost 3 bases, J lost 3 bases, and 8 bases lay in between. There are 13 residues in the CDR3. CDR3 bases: TGTGCCAGCAGTGAGAGGAGGGACACTGAAGCTTTCTTT. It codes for CASSERRDTEAFF.

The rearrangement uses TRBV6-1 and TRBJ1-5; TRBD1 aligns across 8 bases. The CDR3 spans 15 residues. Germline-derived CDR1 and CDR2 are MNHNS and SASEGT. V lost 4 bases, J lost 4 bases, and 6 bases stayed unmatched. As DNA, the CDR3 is TGTGCCAGCAGTGTGGCCAGGGGGCTAAATCAGCCCCAGCATTTT. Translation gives CASSVARGLNQPQHF.

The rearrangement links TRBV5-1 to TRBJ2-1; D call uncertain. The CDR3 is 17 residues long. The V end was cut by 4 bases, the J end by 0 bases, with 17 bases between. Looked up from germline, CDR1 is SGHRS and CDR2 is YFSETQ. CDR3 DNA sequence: TGCGCCAGCAGCCGGAAAGGACCCATAAGCTCCTACAATGAGCAGTTCTTC. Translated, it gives CASSRKGPISSYNEQFF.